This T cell receptor beta chain is drawn from a study of cytomegalovirus exposure and HLA in healthy donors. Study results and limitations: As a later analysis revealed, most CMV-associated TCR beta chains appeared HLA-restricted. In an earlier analysis, most TCR beta V segments were productive about 87% or about 30% of the time. HLA alleles were associated with 15,000 to 20,000 TCR beta sequences in a later analysis at 0.05 false discovery rate. Some TCR beta chains (approximately 180 of them) were listed as cytomegalovirus-associated.

Trimming stripped 6 bases from V and 7 bases from J, with 15 bases between. The CDR3 spans 14 residues. Germline V CDR1 and CDR2: MNHEY, SVGAGI. Turning to this clone: Its antigen remains unidentified.

Amplification used 60 Vbeta primers and 13 Jbeta primers. This table comes from immunoSEQ multiplex PCR, and its TCRdb copy is limited to in-frame clones, with some not included. The sample carries about 200,000 clones, about 76% recorded once. The clonotype comes from a woman between 50 and 59 years old in good health and CMV-seronegative. This chain connects TRBV6-5 to TRBJ1-4; possible D gene TRBD1, 6 bases. The sequencing input was PBMCs. The DNA of the CDR3 is TGTGCCAGCAGAAGGGGGGGTTCGGGTGAAAAACTGTTTTTT. Translated: CASRRGGSGEKLFF.